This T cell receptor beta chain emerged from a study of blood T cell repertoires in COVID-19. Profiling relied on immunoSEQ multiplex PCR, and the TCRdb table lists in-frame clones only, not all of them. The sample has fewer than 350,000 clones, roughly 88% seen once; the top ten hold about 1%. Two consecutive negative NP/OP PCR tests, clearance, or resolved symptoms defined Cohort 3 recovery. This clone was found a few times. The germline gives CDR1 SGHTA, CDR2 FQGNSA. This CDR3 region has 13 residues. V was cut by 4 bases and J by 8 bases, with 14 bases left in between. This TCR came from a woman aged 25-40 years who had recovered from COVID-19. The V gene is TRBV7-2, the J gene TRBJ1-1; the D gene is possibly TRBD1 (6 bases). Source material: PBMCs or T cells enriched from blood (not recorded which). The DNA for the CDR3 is TGTGCCAGCAGCTATCGGACAGATAGGGAAGCTTTCTTT. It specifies CASSYRTDREAFF.